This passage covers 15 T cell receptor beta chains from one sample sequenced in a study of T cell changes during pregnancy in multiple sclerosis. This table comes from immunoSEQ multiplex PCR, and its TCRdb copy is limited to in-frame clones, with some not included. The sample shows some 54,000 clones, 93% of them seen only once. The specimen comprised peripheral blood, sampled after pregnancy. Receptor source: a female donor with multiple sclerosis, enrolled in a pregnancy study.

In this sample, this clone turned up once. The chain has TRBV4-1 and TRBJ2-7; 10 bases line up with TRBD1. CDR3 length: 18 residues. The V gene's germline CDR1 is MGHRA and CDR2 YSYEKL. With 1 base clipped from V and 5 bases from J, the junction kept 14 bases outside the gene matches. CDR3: CASSQVGTGVGVKDEQYF. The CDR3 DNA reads TGCGCCAGCAGCCAAGTTGGGACAGGGGTTGGGGTTAAAGACGAGCAGTACTTC.

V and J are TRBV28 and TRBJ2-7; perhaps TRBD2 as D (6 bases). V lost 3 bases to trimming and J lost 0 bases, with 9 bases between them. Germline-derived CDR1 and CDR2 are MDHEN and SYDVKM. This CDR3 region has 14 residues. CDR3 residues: CASSFGGSSYEQYF. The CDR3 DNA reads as TGTGCCAGCAGTTTTGGGGGGAGCTCCTACGAGCAGTACTTC.

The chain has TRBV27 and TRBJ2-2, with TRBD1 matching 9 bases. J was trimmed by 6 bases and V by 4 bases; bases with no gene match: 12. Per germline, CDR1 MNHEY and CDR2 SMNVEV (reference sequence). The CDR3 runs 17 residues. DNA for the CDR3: TGTGCCAGCAGTTCCCCGCGGACAGGGGATGTAGCCGGGGAGCTGTTTTTT. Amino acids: CASSSPRTGDVAGELFF.

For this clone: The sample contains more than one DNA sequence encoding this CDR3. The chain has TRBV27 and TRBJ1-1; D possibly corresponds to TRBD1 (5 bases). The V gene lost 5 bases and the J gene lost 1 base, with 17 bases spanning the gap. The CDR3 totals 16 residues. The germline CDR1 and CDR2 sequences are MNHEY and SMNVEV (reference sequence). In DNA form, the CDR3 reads TGTGCCAGCAGTCCTCCGTTGGGGCGAGGGAACACTGAAGCTTTCTTT. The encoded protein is CASSPPLGRGNTEAFF.

The CDR3 region is CASSQEAGGSYNEQFF. The CDR3 nucleotides are TGTGCCAGCAGCCAAGAAGCGGGCGGCTCCTACAATGAGCAGTTCTTC. This chain joins TRBV14 and TRBJ2-1; TRBD2 might be the D (6 bases). Per the germline V gene, CDR1 is SGHDN and CDR2 is FVKESK. The CDR3 is made up of 16 amino acids. Trimming pared 0 bases from V and 0 bases from J, leaving 9 bases between.

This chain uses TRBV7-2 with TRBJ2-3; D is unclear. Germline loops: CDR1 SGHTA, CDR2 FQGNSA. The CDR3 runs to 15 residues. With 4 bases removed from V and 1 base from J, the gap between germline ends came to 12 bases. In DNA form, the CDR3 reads TGTGCCAGCAGCTCAACACTAATTCGCACAGATACGCAGTATTTT. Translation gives CASSSTLIRTDTQYF.

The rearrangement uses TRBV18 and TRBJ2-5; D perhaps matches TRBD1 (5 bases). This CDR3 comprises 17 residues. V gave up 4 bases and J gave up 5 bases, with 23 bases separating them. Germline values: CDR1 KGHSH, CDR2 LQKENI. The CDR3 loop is CASSLTTATAFRETQYF. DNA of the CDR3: TGTGCCAGCTCACTTACGACCGCGACAGCGTTCCGGGAGACCCAGTACTTC.

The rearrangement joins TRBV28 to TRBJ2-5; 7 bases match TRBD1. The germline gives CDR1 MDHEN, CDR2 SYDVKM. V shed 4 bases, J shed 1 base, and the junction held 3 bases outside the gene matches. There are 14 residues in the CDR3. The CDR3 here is CASSYRQGQETQYF. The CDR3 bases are TGTGCCAGCAGTTACCGACAGGGCCAAGAGACCCAGTACTTC.

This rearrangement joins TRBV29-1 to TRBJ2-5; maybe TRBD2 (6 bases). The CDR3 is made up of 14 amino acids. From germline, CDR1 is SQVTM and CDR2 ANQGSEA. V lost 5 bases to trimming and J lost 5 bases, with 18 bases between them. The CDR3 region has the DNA TGCAGCGTTACCGGGGGAGATACTGGGGAGACCCAGTACTTC. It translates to CSVTGGDTGETQYF.

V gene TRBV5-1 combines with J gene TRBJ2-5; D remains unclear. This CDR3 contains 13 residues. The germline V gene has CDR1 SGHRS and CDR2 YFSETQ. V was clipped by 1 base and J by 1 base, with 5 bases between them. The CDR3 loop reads CASSLLVQETQYF. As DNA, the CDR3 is TGCGCCAGCAGCTTGCTCGTCCAAGAGACCCAGTACTTC. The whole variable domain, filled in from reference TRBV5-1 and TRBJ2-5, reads KAGVTQTPRYLIKTRGQQVTLSCSPISGHRSVSWYQQTPGQGLQFLFEYFSETQRNKGNFPGRFSGRQFSNSRSEMNVSTLELGDSALYLCASSLLVQETQYFGPGTRLLVL.

The CDR3 sequence: CASSLDSAGELFF. CDR3 coding DNA: TGTGCCAGCAGCTTAGATTCAGCCGGGGAGCTGTTTTTT. J is TRBJ2-2 and V is TRBV7-6; D not certain. CDR1 is SGHVS, CDR2 FNYEAQ, per germline. The length of the CDR3 is 13 residues. V lost 1 base, J lost 6 bases, and 6 bases lay in between. Drawing the rest from reference TRBV7-6 and TRBJ2-2, the complete variable domain is GAGVSQSPRYKVTKRGQDVALRCDPISGHVSLYWYRQALGQGPEFLTYFNYEAQQDKSGLPNDRFSAERPEGSISTLTIQRTEQRDSAMYRCASSLDSAGELFFGEGSRLTVL.

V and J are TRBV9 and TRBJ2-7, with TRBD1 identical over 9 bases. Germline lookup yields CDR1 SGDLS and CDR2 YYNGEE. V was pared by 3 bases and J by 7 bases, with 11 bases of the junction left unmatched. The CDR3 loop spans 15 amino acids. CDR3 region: CASSADRGLSREQYF. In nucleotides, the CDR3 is TGTGCCAGCAGCGCGGACAGGGGACTTTCTCGAGAGCAGTACTTC.

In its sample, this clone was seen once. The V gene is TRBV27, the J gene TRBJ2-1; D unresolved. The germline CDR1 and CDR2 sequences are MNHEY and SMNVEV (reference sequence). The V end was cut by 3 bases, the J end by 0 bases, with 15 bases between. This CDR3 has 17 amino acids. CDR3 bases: TGTGCCAGCAGTTTCTCCCCGATCCCCAGCTCCTACAATGAGCAGTTCTTC. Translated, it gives CASSFSPIPSSYNEQFF.

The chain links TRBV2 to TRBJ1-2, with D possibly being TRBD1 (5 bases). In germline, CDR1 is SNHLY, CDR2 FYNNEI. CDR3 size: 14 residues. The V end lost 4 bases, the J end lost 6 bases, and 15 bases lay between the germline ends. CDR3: CASSGSREPHGYTF. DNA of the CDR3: TGTGCCAGCAGTGGGTCCAGGGAACCCCATGGCTACACCTTC.

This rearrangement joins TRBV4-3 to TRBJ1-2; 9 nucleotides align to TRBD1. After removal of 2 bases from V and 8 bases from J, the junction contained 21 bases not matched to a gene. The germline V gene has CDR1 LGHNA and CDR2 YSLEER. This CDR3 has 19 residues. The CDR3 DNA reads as TGCGCCAGCAGCCAATCGTTTCCCGGGACAGGGAGTGTCCTTGGAGGCTACACCTTC. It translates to CASSQSFPGTGSVLGGYTF.